This T cell receptor beta chain was recorded in a study of tumor-infiltrating lymphocytes in primary liver carcinoma. About the study: Stage T1-T3 N0M0 and a size of about 4 to 10 cm characterized the tumors. Notes on the study in general: Merely about 8-25% of top clones occurred in all five tumor regions. Tumor region pairs showed greater overlap than either tumor-adjacent or tumor-blood pairs did.

Extraction of RNA together with DNA used about 17-31 mg of unsorted bulk tissue. A primer matching the constant region was used to make TCR beta cDNA from 500 to 650 ng of total RNA. Slightly modified ARM-PCR, run as three nested multiplex PCR rounds, produced the TCR beta libraries. Amplification in the first two PCR rounds was performed using TRBV1-TRBV30 forward primers and a C-beta reverse primer for about 10 cycles each. MiXCR, run by TCRdb on the multiplex PCR reads, gives a single entry per CDR3 protein. Of around 70,000 distinct CDR3 sequences in the sample, about 72% were seen once. This CDR3 comprises 18 residues. Of note for this clonotype: The antigen is undetermined. Compared with germline, one end of the junction differs, possibly owing to a read error.

Sequencing was performed on liver tumor tissue from sampling region 4. Subset in this sample: tumor region T4, right-lateral pole. The origin of this receptor is a man aged 35 to 55 with primary liver carcinoma and hepatitis B virus infection. This chain connects TRBV12-3 or TRBV12-4 to TRBJ1-2; 10 positions match TRBD1. Written as DNA, the CDR3 is TGTGCCGGCAGCCGCGGGGGGACAGGGGACCGAGCTAACTATGGCTTCACCTTC. It yields the protein CAGSRGGTGDRANYGFTF.